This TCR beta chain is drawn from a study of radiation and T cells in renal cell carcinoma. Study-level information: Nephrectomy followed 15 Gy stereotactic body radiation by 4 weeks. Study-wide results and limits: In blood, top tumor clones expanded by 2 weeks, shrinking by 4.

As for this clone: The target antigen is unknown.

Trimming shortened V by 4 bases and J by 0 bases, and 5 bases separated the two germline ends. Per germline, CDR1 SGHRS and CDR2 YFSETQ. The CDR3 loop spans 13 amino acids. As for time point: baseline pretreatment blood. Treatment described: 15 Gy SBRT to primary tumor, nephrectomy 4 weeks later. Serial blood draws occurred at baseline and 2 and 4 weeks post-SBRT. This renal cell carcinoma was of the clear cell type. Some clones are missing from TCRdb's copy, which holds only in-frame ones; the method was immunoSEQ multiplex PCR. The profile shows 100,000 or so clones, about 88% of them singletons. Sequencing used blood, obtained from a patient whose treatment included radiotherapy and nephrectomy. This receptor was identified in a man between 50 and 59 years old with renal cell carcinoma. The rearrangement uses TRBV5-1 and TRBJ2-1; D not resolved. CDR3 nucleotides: TGCGCCAGCAGCAAGAGCTCCTACAATGAGCAGTTCTTC. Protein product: CASSKSSYNEQFF.